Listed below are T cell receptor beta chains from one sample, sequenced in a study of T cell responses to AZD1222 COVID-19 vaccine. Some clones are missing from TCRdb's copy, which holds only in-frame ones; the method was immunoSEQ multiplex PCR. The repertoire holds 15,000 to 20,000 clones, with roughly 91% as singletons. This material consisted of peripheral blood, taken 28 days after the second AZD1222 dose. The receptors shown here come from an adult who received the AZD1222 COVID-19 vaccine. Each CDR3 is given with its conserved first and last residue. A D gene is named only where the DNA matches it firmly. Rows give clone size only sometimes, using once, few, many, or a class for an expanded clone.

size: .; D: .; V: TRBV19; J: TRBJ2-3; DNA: TGTGCCAGTAGTATAGGCAGCGGCACAGATACGCAGTATTTT; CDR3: CASSIGSGTDTQYF
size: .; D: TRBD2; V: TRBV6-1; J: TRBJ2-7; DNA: TGTGCCAGCAGTGAAAGACTAGCGGGAGACTGGTCCTACGAGCAGTACTTC; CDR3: CASSERLAGDWSYEQYF
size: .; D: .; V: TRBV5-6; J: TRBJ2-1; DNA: TGTGCCAGCAGCCCTACGACCGGGGAGCAGTTCTTC; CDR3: CASSPTTGEQFF
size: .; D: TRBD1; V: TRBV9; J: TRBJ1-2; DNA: TGTGCCAGCAGCGTATCTCCGGAGGGGGCCGATAACTATGGCTACACCTTC; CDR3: CASSVSPEGADNYGYTF
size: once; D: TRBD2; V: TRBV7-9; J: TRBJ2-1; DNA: TGTGCCAGCAGCTTGTCGGGAGGATCCTACAATGAGCAGTTCTTC; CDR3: CASSLSGGSYNEQFF
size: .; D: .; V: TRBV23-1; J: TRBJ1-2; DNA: TGCGCCAGCAATCTGGAAGGAGGTCCTAACTATGGCTACACCTTC; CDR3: CASNLEGGPNYGYTF
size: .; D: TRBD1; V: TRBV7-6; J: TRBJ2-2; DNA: TGTGCCAGCAGCTTCTCACAGGGGGGAAGGAACACCGGGGAGCTGTTTTTT; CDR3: CASSFSQGGRNTGELFF
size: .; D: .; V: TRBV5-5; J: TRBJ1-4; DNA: TGTGCCAGCGCTCGGACAACTAATGAAAAACTGTTTTTT; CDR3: CASARTTNEKLFF
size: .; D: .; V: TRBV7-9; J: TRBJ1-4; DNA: TGTGCCAGCAGCTCCGTAATGCATGAAAAACTGTTTTTT; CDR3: CASSSVMHEKLFF
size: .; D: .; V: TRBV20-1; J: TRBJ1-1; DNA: TGCAGTGCTAGTTCCCAATCTGAAGCTTTCTTT; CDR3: CSASSQSEAFF
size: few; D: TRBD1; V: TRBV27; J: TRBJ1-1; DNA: TGTGCCAGCAGTTCCAACAGGGGGCGAGGGATTGAAGCTTTCTTT; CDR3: CASSSNRGRGIEAFF
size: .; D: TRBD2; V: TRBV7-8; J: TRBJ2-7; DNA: TGTGCCAGCAGACCGCCCCAGCGGGAGGGCTACGAGCAGTACTTC; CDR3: CASRPPQREGYEQYF
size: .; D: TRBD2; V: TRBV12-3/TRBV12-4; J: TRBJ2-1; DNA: TGTGCCAGCAGTTTAGGAGCGGGAGGTGAGCAGTTCTTC; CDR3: CASSLGAGGEQFF
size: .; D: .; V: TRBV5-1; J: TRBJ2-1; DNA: TGCGCCAGCAGCGACCTCAATGAGCAGTTCTTC; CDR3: CASSDLNEQFF
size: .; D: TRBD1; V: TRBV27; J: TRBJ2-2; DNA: TGTGCCAGCCTTTTCACCGGGACAGGGGGTGTCACCGGGGAGCTGTTTTTT; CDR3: CASLFTGTGGVTGELFF
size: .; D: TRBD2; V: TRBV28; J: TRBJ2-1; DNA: TGTGCCAGCAGTCATGGACTAGCGGGGTACAATGAGCAGTTCTTC; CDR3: CASSHGLAGYNEQFF
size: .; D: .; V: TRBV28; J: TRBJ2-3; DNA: TGTGCCAGCAGTTTCGCGACAGATACGCAGTATTTT; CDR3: CASSFATDTQYF
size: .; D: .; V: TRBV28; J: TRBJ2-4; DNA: TGTGCCAGCAGAGGATGGGGGACCCCCGGTCGGCGGATTCAGTACTTC; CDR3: CASRGWGTPGRRIQYF
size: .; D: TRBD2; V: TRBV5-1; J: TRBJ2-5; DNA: TGCGCCAGCAGCTTGACGACTAGCGGGGGTGGTGTGACCCAGTACTTC; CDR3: CASSLTTSGGGVTQYF
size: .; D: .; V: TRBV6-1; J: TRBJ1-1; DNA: TGTGCCAGCAGTGAAGGCGGGACATTGAACACTGAAGCTTTCTTT; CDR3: CASSEGGTLNTEAFF
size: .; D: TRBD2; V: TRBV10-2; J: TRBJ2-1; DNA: TGCGCCAGTGGTACGGGGACCACGTTTTCCGGGGGGGCCGGGTACAATGAGCAGTTCTTC; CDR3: CASGTGTTFSGGAGYNEQFF
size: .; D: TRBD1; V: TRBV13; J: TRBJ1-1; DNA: TGTGCCAGCAGCCCTTGGACAGGGCTTGGCACTGAAGCTTTCTTT; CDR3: CASSPWTGLGTEAFF
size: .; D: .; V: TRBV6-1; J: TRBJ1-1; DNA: TGTGCCAGCAGTGAATCTTCCCGACCGTCCAACTTCTTT; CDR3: CASSESSRPSNFF